Following are 18 T cell receptor beta chains from one sample sequenced in a study of T-cell memory formation after mild COVID-19. TCRdb redid the calling of the 5' RACE reads with MiXCR, one entry per CDR3 protein. The sample comprises a few hundred thousand distinct CDR3 sequences, 20% to 25% of which are singletons, and roughly 23% rests with the top ten. Input material: PBMCs or a T cell subset sorted from them (not recorded which). Receptors were obtained from a man in his late teens or twenties who had mild COVID-19 (a few samples of this study predate the infection). Cell type and time point are not known.

This clonotype was detected only a few times. The rearrangement links TRBV5-1 to TRBJ2-1; 8 bases map to TRBD1. The trim removed 0 bases at V and 5 bases at J, leaving 13 bases unmatched. This CDR3 has 18 amino acids. Germline CDR1 is SGHRS and CDR2 is YFSETQ. The CDR3 DNA sequence: TGCGCCAGCAGCTTGGCCACGGGGCCGGGACAGGCGAACAATGAGCAGTTCTTC. Its translation is CASSLATGPGQANNEQFF.

The V call is TRBV5-1, the J call TRBJ1-5; tentatively, D is TRBD1 (6 bases). V lost 2 bases and J lost 5, with 14 bases in between. Germline-derived CDR1 and CDR2 are SGHRS and YFSETQ. The length of the CDR3 is 15 residues. CDR3 nucleotide sequence: TGCGCCAGCAGCTTAATAGGGGGTCGGGATCAGCCCCAGCATTTT. Amino acid sequence: CASSLIGGRDQPQHF. The full variable domain, in which reference TRBV5-1 and TRBJ1-5 provide the parts outside the CDR3, is KAGVTQTPRYLIKTRGQQVTLSCSPISGHRSVSWYQQTPGQGLQFLFEYFSETQRNKGNFPGRFSGRQFSNSRSEMNVSTLELGDSALYLCASSLIGGRDQPQHFGDGTRLSIL.

This clonotype turned up a few times. This rearrangement joins TRBV27 to TRBJ2-7; 7 bases fit TRBD2. The V gene end was trimmed by 2 bases and the J gene end by 12 bases; junction bases not matched to a gene: 7. The CDR3 loop spans 12 amino acids. Germline CDR1 MNHEY, CDR2 SMNVEV (reference sequence). The CDR3 DNA reads TGTGCCAGCAGTTTAATGGGGGGGGACCTGTACGTC. Protein sequence: CASSLMGGDLYV.

This clonotype was seen more than once but under ten times. This chain uses TRBV4-1 with TRBJ1-6; 7 bases align to TRBD1. This CDR3 region has 15 residues. V shed 0 bases, J shed 10 bases, and the junction held 6 bases outside the gene matches. Germline-derived CDR1 and CDR2 are MGHRA and YSYEKL. The CDR3 DNA is TGCGCCAGCAGCCAAGAGGGAAGGGGGCGGTCACCCCTCCACTTT. Amino acids: CASSQEGRGRSPLHF.

The rearrangement links TRBV20-1 to TRBJ2-1; D is undetermined. Germline V gene data show CDR1 as DFQATT and CDR2 as SNEGSKA (reference sequence). The CDR3 is 13 residues long. The V gene lost 0 bases and the J gene lost 4 bases, with 7 bases spanning the gap. The CDR3, as DNA: TGCAGTGCTAGAGAGGACGTATACAATGAGCAGTTCTTC. This gives the protein CSAREDVYNEQFF.

V gene TRBV12-3 or TRBV12-4 combines with J gene TRBJ1-4; 8 nucleotides line up with TRBD1. The V gene end was trimmed by 4 bases and the J gene end by 4 bases; junction bases not matched to a gene: 5. CDR3 length equals 15 residues. The CDR3 DNA follows: TGTGCCAGCAGTTCAGGGGGCTGGGGTAATGAAAAACTGTTTTTT. It translates to CASSSGGWGNEKLFF.

A few counts support this clonotype. The chain carries TRBV28 and TRBJ2-2, with 10 positions matching TRBD2. The CDR3 is 16 amino acids. V dropped 5 bases and J dropped 3; count of bases not matched to a gene: 6. In germline, CDR1 is MDHEN, CDR2 SYDVKM. CDR3 DNA: TGTGCCAGCAGTCTAGGACTAGCGGCTTACACCGGGGAGCTGTTTTTT. Translation: CASSLGLAAYTGELFF.

This rearrangement joins TRBV6-6 to TRBJ2-3; D not certain. This CDR3 spans 12 amino acids. Trimming took off 8 bases at V and 0 bases at J, with 6 bases between the two ends. Germline V gene data show CDR1 as MNHNY and CDR2 as SVGAGI (reference sequence). CDR3 sequence reads: CASGSSTDTQYF. CDR3 nucleotides: TGTGCCAGCGGGTCTAGCACAGATACGCAGTATTTT.

Ten or more counts support this clonotype. As DNA, the CDR3 is TGCGCCAGCAGCTTGGACCCCGGGACAGGGTACGAGACCCAGTACTTC. This translates into CASSLDPGTGYETQYF. This chain connects TRBV5-1 to TRBJ2-5; 9 bases align to TRBD1. CDR3 length: 16 residues. Trimming cost V 0 bases and J 5 bases; bases outside gene matches: 8. Germline CDR1 and CDR2: SGHRS and YFSETQ.

This clonotype has ten or more counts. V gene TRBV20-1 combines with J gene TRBJ1-6; no firm D call. CDR3 length equals 17 residues. Per the germline V gene, CDR1 is DFQATT and CDR2 is SNEGSKA (reference sequence). V dropped 3 bases and J dropped 8 bases, with 23 bases sitting between them. CDR3 protein: CSASFPESRTRDSPLHF. The CDR3 DNA follows: TGCAGTGCTAGTTTTCCGGAGAGTAGAACCCGAGATTCACCCCTCCACTTT.

This clonotype showed up just a few times. The chain links TRBV28 to TRBJ2-5; maybe TRBD2 (6 bases). The CDR3 loop spans 12 amino acids. Germline V lookup: CDR1 MDHEN, CDR2 SYDVKM. With 8 bases removed from V and 4 bases from J, the gap between germline ends came to 11 bases. CDR3 nucleotides: TGTGCCAGCTGGGACTGGAGAGAGACCCAGTACTTC. Amino acids: CASWDWRETQYF.

V and J are TRBV5-1 and TRBJ1-1, with D uncertain. The CDR3 runs to 13 residues. The germline CDR1 and CDR2 sequences are SGHRS and YFSETQ. The V and J ends lost 1 base and 8 bases respectively, with 12 bases between them. In DNA, the CDR3 is TGCGCCAGCAGCTTGAATATTTTCACAGAAGCTTTCTTT. Its protein product is CASSLNIFTEAFF.

The V gene is TRBV7-6, the J gene TRBJ2-1, with D possibly TRBD2 on 6 matching bases. Germline V CDR1 and CDR2: SGHVS, FNYEAQ. V lost 5 bases, J lost 4 bases, and 15 bases lay in between. This CDR3 is built from 15 residues. The CDR3 sequence: CASSPGLIRYNEQFF. The CDR3 DNA is TGTGCCAGCAGCCCGGGACTTATCCGATACAATGAGCAGTTCTTC.

This clonotype was observed once. V is TRBV5-6 and J is TRBJ2-7; D could derive from TRBD1 or TRBD2 (5 bases each). The germline V gene encodes CDR1 SGHDT and CDR2 YYEEEE. The V gene lost 2 bases and the J gene lost 7 bases, with 16 bases spanning the gap. The CDR3 has 14 amino acids. CDR3 bases: TGTGCCAGCAGCTTCTCTGGGGGATTGGGGGAGCAGTACTTC. The encoded protein is CASSFSGGLGEQYF.

The V gene is TRBV10-1, the J gene TRBJ2-3; weak D call: TRBD1 (6 bases). V dropped 2 bases and J dropped 6 bases, with 18 bases sitting between them. The CDR3 is 16 amino acids. Germline CDR1 is WNHNN and CDR2 is SYGVQD (reference sequence). CDR3 nucleotide sequence: TGCGCCAGCAGTGAGGTCGGGCTAGCTGACAGGGATACGCAGTATTTT. Its protein product is CASSEVGLADRDTQYF.

This clonotype has a handful of counts. The rearrangement uses TRBV12-3 or TRBV12-4 and TRBJ2-7; TRBD1 might be the D (5 bases). The ends were cut back, 6 bases at V and 4 bases at J, with 10 bases in the middle. The CDR3 is made up of 12 amino acids. CDR3 sequence (DNA): TGTGCCAGCAGAGGGGCAGAATACGAGCAGTACTTC. This gives the protein CASRGAEYEQYF.

This clonotype was detected a few times. The genes are TRBV5-1 and TRBJ2-6; D gene unclear. The germline V gene has CDR1 SGHRS and CDR2 YFSETQ. The CDR3 length is 15 residues. The V and J ends lost 1 base and 4 bases respectively, with 9 bases between them. The chain's CDR3 is CASSLFSFGANVLTF. CDR3 DNA: TGCGCCAGCAGCTTGTTCTCGTTCGGGGCCAACGTCCTGACTTTC.

The chain uses TRBV7-2 and TRBJ2-5; TRBD1 is a possible D gene (5 bases). Germline V gives CDR1 SGHTA, CDR2 FQGNSA. V dropped 2 bases and J dropped 5 bases, with 21 bases sitting between them. The CDR3 is 17 amino acids. CDR3 DNA: TGTGCCAGCAGCTTATATACAGGTCCAATCTTGGGGGAGACCCAGTACTTC. It specifies CASSLYTGPILGETQYF. Variable domain in full (rest from reference TRBV7-2 and TRBJ2-5): GAGVSQSPSNKVTEKGKDVELRCDPISGHTALYWYRQSLGQGLEFLIYFQGNSAPDKSGLPSDRFSAERTGGSVSTLTIQRTQQEDSAVYLCASSLYTGPILGETQYFGPGTRLLVL.